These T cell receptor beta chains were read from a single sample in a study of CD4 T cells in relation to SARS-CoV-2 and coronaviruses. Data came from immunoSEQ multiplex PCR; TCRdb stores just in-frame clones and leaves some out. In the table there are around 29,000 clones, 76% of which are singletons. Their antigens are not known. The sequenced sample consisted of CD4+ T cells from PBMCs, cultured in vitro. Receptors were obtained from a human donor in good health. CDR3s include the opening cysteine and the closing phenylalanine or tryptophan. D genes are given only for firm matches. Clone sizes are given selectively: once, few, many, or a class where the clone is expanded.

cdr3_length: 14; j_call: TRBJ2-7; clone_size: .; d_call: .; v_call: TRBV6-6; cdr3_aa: CASSPPPGSYEQYF; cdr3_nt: TGTGCCAGCAGTCCCCCACCTGGGTCCTACGAGCAGTACTTC
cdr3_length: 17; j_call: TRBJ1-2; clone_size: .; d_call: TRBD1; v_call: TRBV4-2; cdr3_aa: CASSQVGRQGASYGYTF; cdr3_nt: TGTGCCAGCAGCCAAGTAGGGAGACAGGGAGCAAGTTATGGCTACACCTTC
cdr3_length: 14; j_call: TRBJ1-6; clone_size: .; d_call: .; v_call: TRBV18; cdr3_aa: CASSPPGTNSPLHF; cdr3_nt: TGTGCCAGCTCACCGCCGGGGACGAATTCACCCCTCCACTTT
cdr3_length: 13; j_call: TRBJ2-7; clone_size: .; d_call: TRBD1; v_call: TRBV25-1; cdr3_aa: CASSGQGVGEQYF; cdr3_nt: TGTGCCAGCAGTGGACAGGGGGTGGGTGAGCAGTACTTC
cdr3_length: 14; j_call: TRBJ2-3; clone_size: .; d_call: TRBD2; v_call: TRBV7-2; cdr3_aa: CASSLVGGKDTQYF; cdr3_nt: TGTGCCAGCAGCTTAGTGGGGGGGAAAGATACGCAGTATTTT
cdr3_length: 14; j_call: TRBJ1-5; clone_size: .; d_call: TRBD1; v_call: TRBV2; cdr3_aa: CASTEGAPHQPQHF; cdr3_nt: TGTGCCAGCACCGAGGGGGCGCCCCATCAGCCCCAGCATTTT
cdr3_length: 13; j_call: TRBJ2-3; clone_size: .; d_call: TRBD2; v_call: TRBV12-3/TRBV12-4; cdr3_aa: CASSRRREGTQYF; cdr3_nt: TGTGCCAGCAGTCGCCGAAGGGAGGGCACGCAGTATTTT
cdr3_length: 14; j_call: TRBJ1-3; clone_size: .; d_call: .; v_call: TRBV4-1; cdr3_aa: CASSPGGYENTIYF; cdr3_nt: TGCGCCAGCAGCCCCGGGGGGTACGAAAACACCATATATTTT
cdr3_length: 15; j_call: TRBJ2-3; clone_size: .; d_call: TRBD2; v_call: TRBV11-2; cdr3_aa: CASSFSGVGSDTQYF; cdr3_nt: TGTGCCAGCAGTTTTAGCGGGGTTGGATCAGATACGCAGTATTTT
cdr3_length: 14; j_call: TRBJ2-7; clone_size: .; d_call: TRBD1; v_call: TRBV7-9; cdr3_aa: CASSFGTGPYEQYF; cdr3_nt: TGTGCCAGCAGCTTTGGGACAGGGCCTTACGAGCAGTACTTC
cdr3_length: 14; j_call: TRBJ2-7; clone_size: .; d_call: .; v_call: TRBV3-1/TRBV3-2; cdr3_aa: CASSHLPGGNGQYF; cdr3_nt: TGTGCCAGCAGCCATCTCCCCGGAGGTAATGGGCAGTACTTC
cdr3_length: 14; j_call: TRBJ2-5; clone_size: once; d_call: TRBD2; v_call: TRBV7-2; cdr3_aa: CASSLTSGQETQYF; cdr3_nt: TGTGCCAGCAGCCTGACTAGCGGGCAAGAGACCCAGTACTTC
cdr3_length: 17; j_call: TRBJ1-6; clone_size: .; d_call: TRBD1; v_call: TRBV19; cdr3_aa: CASSTQTGATYNSPLHF; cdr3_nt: TGTGCCAGTAGTACGCAGACAGGGGCCACCTATAATTCACCCCTCCACTTT
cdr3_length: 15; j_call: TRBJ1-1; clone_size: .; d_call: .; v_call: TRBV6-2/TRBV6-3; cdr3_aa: CASSYPPPGNTEAFF; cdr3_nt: TGTGCCAGCAGTTACCCCCCTCCCGGGAACACTGAAGCTTTCTTT
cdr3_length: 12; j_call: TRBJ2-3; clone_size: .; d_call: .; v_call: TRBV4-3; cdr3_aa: CASTKDGDTQYF; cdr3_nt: TGCGCCAGCACTAAAGACGGGGATACGCAGTATTTT
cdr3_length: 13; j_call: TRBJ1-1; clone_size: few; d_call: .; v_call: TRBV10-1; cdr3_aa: CASSESDGTQAFF; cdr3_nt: TGCGCCAGCAGTGAGTCCGACGGGACCCAAGCTTTCTTT
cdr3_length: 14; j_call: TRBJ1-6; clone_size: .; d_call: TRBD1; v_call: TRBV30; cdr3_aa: CAWSHRGIDSPLHF; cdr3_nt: TGTGCCTGGAGTCACAGGGGAATCGATTCACCCCTCCACTTT
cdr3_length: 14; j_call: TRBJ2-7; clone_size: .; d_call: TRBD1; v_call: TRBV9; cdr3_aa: CASSATGVSYEQYF; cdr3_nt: TGTGCCAGCAGCGCGACAGGGGTTTCCTACGAGCAGTACTTC
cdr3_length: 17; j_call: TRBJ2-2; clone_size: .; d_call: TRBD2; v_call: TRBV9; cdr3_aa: CASSRSLSGGRSGELFF; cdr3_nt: TGTGCCAGCAGCCGAAGCCTTAGCGGGGGAAGGTCCGGGGAGCTGTTTTTT
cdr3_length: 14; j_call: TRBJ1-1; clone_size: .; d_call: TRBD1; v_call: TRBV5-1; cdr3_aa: CASSVGGVDTEAFF; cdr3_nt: TGCGCCAGCAGCGTAGGGGGCGTTGACACTGAAGCTTTCTTT
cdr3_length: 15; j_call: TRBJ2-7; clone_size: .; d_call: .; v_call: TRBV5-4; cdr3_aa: CASSVQGPSSYEQYF; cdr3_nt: TGTGCCAGCAGTGTACAGGGCCCCAGCTCCTACGAGCAGTACTTC
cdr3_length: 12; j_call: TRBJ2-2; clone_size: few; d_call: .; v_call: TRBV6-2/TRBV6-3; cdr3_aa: CASSYSPGELFF; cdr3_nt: TGTGCCAGCAGTTATAGCCCCGGGGAGCTGTTTTTT
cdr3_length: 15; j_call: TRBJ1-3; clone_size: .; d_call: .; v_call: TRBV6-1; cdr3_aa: CASSDRGWVGNTIYF; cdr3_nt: TGTGCCAGCAGTGACAGGGGATGGGTGGGAAACACCATATATTTT
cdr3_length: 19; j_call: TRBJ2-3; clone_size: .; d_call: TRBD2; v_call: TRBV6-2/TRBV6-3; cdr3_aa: CASSASNPFVAGSTDTQYF; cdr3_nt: TGTGCCAGCAGTGCGTCAAATCCTTTTGTAGCGGGTAGCACAGATACGCAGTATTTT
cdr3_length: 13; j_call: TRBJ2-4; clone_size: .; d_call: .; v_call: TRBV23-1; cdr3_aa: CASILIGRDIQYF; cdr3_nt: TGCGCCAGCATATTAATCGGACGGGACATTCAGTACTTC
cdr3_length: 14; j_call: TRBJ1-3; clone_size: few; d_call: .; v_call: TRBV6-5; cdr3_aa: CASRAASSGNTIYF; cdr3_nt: TGTGCCAGCAGGGCAGCGAGCTCTGGAAACACCATATATTTT
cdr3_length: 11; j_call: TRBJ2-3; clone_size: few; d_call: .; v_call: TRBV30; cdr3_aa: CAWSVGDTQYF; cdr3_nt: TGTGCCTGGAGTGTTGGAGATACGCAGTATTTT
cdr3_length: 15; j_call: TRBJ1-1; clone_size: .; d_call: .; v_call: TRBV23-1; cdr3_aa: CASSQSRNSDTEAFF; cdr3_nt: TGCGCCAGCAGTCAATCTAGGAACAGCGACACTGAAGCTTTCTTT
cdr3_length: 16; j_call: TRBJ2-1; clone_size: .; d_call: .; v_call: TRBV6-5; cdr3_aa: CASSYSSRGDYSEQFF; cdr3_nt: TGTGCCAGCAGTTACTCGAGTCGGGGCGATTACTCTGAGCAGTTCTTC
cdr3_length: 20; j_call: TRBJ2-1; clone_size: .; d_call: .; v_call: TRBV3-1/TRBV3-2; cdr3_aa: CASSQGGHWAGVSSYNEQFF; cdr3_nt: TGTGCCAGCAGCCAGGGGGGCCACTGGGCGGGAGTATCCAGCTACAATGAGCAGTTCTTC
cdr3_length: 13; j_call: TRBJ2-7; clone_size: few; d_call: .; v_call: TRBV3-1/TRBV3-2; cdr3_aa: CASSPRIGVEQYF; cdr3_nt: TGTGCCAGCAGCCCCCGCATAGGAGTTGAGCAGTACTTC
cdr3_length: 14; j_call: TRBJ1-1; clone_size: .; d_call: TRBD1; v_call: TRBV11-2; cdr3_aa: CASSWGQGNTEAFF; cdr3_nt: TGTGCCAGCAGCTGGGGACAGGGGAACACTGAAGCTTTCTTT
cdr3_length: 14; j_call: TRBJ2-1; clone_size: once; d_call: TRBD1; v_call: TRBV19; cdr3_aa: CASTLTGGRNEQFF; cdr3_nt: TGTGCCAGTACCCTCACAGGGGGACGCAATGAGCAGTTCTTC
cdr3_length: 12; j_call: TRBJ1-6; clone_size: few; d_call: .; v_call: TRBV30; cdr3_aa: CAWAGGNSPLHF; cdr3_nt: TGTGCCTGGGCGGGGGGCAACTCACCCCTCCACTTT
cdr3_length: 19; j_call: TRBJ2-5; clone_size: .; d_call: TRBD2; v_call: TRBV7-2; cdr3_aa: CASSPQPYGLAGVQETQYF; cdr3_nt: TGTGCCAGCAGCCCCCAACCATACGGACTAGCGGGGGTCCAAGAGACCCAGTACTTC
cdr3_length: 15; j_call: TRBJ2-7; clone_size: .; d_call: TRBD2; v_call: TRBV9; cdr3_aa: CASSVGTSHIYEQYF; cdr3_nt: TGTGCCAGCAGCGTAGGGACTAGTCATATCTACGAGCAGTACTTC
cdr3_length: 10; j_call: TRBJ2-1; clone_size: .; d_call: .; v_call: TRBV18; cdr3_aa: CASSSNEQFF; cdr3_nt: TGTGCCAGCTCATCTAATGAGCAGTTCTTC
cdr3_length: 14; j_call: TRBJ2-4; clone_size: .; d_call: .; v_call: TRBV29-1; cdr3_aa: CSVEDTSLGWVQYF; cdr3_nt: TGCAGCGTTGAAGATACCTCCTTAGGGTGGGTTCAGTACTTC
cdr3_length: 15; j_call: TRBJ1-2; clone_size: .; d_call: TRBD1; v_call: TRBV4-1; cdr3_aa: CASSQGSGQGKGYTF; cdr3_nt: TGCGCCAGCAGCCAAGGGTCCGGACAGGGGAAGGGCTACACCTTC
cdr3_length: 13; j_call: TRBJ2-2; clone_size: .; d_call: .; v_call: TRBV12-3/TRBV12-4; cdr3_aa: CASREEYTGELFF; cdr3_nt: TGTGCCAGCAGGGAAGAGTACACCGGGGAGCTGTTTTTT
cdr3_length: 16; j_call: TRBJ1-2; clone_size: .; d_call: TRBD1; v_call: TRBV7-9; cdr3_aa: CASSSVRQGEGYGYTF; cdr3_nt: TGTGCCAGCAGCTCCGTTAGACAGGGGGAAGGCTATGGCTACACCTTC
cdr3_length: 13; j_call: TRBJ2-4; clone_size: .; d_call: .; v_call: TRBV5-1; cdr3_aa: CASSPEGSNIQYF; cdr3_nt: TGCGCCAGCAGCCCTGAAGGATCGAACATTCAGTACTTC
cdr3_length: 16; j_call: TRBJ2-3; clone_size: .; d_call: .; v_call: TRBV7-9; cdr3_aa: CASSFREWGLTDTQYF; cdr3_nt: TGTGCCAGCAGCTTTAGGGAGTGGGGCTTGACAGATACGCAGTATTTT
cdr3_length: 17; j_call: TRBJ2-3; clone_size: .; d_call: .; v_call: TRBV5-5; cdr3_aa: CASSFPHGTPSTDTQYF; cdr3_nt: TGTGCCAGCAGCTTTCCCCACGGGACTCCTAGCACAGATACGCAGTATTTT
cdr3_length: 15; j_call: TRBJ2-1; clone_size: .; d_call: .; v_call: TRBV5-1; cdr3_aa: CASSERGQGRGEQFF; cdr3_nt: TGCGCCAGCAGCGAACGCGGTCAGGGGAGGGGTGAGCAGTTCTTC
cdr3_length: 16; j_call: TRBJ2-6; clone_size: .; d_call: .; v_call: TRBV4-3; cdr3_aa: CASSQGPGSGANVLTF; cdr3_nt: TGCGCCAGCAGCCAAGGTCCCGGGTCTGGGGCCAACGTCCTGACTTTC
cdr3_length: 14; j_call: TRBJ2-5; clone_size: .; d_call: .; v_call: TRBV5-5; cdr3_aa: CASSRAQGEETQYF; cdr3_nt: TGTGCCAGCAGCAGGGCACAGGGTGAAGAGACCCAGTACTTC